The present T cell receptor (beta chain) was sequenced within a study of STAT5B mutations in CD4+ large granular lymphocyte leukemia. Whole-study context: The CDR3 'QG' motif was associated with a particular HLA allele among healthy donors.

Controls came from buffy coats of healthy blood donors. The ends lost 6 bases at V and 2 bases at J; junction bases unmatched: 3. The CDR3 covers 13 residues. The germline V gene encodes CDR1 SNHLY and CDR2 FYNNEI. Method: immunoSEQ multiplex PCR; TCRdb's copy keeps in-frame clones and lacks some. The sample has over 25,000 clones; 81% are singletons. Study results and limitations: No patients shared main leukemic clonotypes, though less than 30% appeared at low frequency elsewhere.

With regard to this clone: Its antigen is not known.

Sequencing used CD4+ T cells from blood buffy coats. This clonotype was sampled from a human donor in good health. This chain connects TRBV2 to TRBJ2-5, with TRBD2 identical over 7 bases. The CDR3 nucleotides are TGTGCCAGCAGGACTAGCCGGCAAGAGACCCAGTACTTC. As protein: CASRTSRQETQYF.